Detailed here is one T cell receptor (beta chain). These data are taken from a study of blood T cell repertoires in COVID-19. The wider study: Spain, Italy and the United States supplied samples that represented acute and convalescent COVID-19.

Authors' processing steps: From reference gene primer amplification, estimates of nucleated cell counts were derived. TCRdb's table, derived via immunoSEQ multiplex PCR, lists solely in-frame clones and lacks some. D and trimming were read from the DNA, whereas the V and J calls and clone size are those reported in that table. This table has just over 650,000 clones, about nine tenths appearing once. The receptor was derived from a woman between 18 and 29 years old with acute or convalescent COVID-19. Source material: peripheral blood.

CDR3 amino acids: CASSLISGGYNEQFF. The CDR3 bases are TGCGCCAGCAGCTTGATTAGCGGGGGGTACAATGAGCAGTTCTTC. This chain connects TRBV5-1 to TRBJ2-1; 10 bases map to TRBD2. The CDR3 sequence is 15 residues long. J lost 4 bases, V lost 1 base, and 2 bases had no gene match. Germline CDR1 and CDR2: SGHRS and YFSETQ.